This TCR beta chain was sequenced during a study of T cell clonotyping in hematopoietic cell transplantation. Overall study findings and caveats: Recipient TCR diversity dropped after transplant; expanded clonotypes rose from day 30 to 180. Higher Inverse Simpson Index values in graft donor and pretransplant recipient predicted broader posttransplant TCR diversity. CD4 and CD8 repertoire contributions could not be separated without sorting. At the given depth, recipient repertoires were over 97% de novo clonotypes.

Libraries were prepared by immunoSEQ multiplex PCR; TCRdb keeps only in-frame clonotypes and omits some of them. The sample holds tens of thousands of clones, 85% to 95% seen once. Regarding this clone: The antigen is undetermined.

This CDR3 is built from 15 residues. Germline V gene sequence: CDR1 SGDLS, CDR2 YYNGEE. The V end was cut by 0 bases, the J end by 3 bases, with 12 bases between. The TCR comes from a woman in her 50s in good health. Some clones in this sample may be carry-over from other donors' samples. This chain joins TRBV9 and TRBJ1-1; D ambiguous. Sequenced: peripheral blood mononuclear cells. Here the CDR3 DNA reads TGTGCCAGCAGCGTAGCTTCCCCCCCGGACACTGAAGCTTTCTTT. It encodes CASSVASPPDTEAFF.